This T cell receptor (beta chain) comes out of a study of radiation and T cells in renal cell carcinoma. Measured with immunoSEQ multiplex PCR; TCRdb has only the in-frame clones, and not every one. The profile shows approximately 31,000 clones, roughly 80% of them singletons. Germline CDR1 SGDLS, CDR2 YYNGEE. With V trimmed by 0 bases and J by 0 bases, 10 bases remained unmatched. The CDR3 contains 18 residues. The time point denotes: blood 4 weeks post-SBRT, at nephrectomy. Noted treatment: 15 Gy SBRT to primary tumor, nephrectomy 4 weeks later. The TCR comes from a man aged 60-69 years with renal cell carcinoma. The chain uses TRBV9 and TRBJ2-3; 7 bases match TRBD1. The material sequenced was blood, taken from a patient whose treatment included radiotherapy and nephrectomy. Here the CDR3 DNA reads TGTGCCAGCAGCGTAGCTACTAGGGGGCGGTATAGCACAGATACGCAGTATTTT. It translates to CASSVATRGRYSTDTQYF.